The T cell receptor beta chain under discussion was sequenced for a study of cytomegalovirus exposure and HLA in healthy donors. A multiplex PCR was run with 60 Vbeta primers and 13 Jbeta primers. Sequencing used immunoSEQ multiplex PCR; TCRdb keeps in-frame clones, though not all of them. The sample holds fewer than 130,000 clones, around 88% seen once. The CDR3 is 17 amino acids. The junction had 14 bases not matched to a gene; V was cut back by 6 bases and J by 3 bases. Looked up from germline, CDR1 is KGHSH and CDR2 is LQKENI. This clone was recorded a few times. No antigen is known for it. General observations from the study: Association of about 17,000 TCR beta sequences with HLA alleles was found at 0.05 false discovery rate in a later analysis. Indistinguishable V segments, including TRBV6-2 and TRBV6-3, were excluded. Relative to the approximately 680-donor mean, N-insertions were reportedly fewer in an Asian-associated ancestry cluster in a later analysis. Presence/absence analysis assumed near-uniform sequencing depth across donors.

This rearrangement joins TRBV18 to TRBJ1-1; 9 positions agree with TRBD1. The sample consisted of PBMCs. This clonotype was obtained from a man between 35 and 55 years old in good health and CMV-seronegative. The CDR3 is CASSPFTGGFQDTEAFF. In nucleotides, the CDR3 is TGTGCCAGCTCGCCCTTTACAGGGGGCTTCCAAGACACTGAAGCTTTCTTT.